The clone carrying this T cell receptor beta chain appeared a few times. Its antigen is not known. A single record per CDR3 protein comes from TCRdb applying MiXCR to the 5' RACE reads. The data hold some 1,700,000 distinct CDR3 sequences, with around 29% observed a single time. The data are from a study of identical twins. Overall study findings and caveats: Abundant beta clonotypes from cord blood bore fewer insertions; memory repertoires lacked this pattern.

This TCR was sampled from a newborn girl in good health. Sequenced input: cord blood.

The CDR3: CSVVGTSGSPSYEQYF. For the CDR3, the DNA is TGCAGCGTTGTGGGGACTAGCGGGAGTCCCTCCTACGAGCAGTACTTC. The chain links TRBV29-1 to TRBJ2-7; 14 bases are shared with TRBD2. The V and J ends lost 4 bases and 0 bases, in that order; junction bases with no gene match: 5. Germline V gene sequence: CDR1 SQVTM, CDR2 ANQGSEA. The CDR3 consists of 16 residues.